These 16 T cell receptor beta chains originate from one sample sequenced in a study of blood T cell repertoires in COVID-19. Clones were read by immunoSEQ multiplex PCR, and TCRdb kept only the in-frame ones, dropping some. This sample has 360,000 or so clones, with roughly 87% found just once. Sequenced sample: peripheral blood. These receptors were taken from a woman aged 60 to 75 with COVID-19, enrolled during active disease.

The rearrangement uses TRBV5-4 and TRBJ1-1, with a possible D match to TRBD1 (5 bases). The germline CDR1 and CDR2 sequences are SGHNT and YYREEE (reference sequence). There are 15 residues in the CDR3. V gave up 6 bases and J gave up 3 bases, with 18 bases separating them. The CDR3 region has the DNA TGTGCCAGCACCCGAGGCGGGGGGTACGACACTGAAGCTTTCTTT. This encodes CASTRGGGYDTEAFF.

This clone was picked up one time. The chain has TRBV19 and TRBJ2-4; 7 bases line up with TRBD2. The CDR3 spans 17 residues. After removal of 3 bases from V and 0 bases from J, the junction contained 8 bases not matched to a gene. The germline V gene has CDR1 LNHDA and CDR2 SQIVND (reference sequence). Written as DNA, the CDR3 is TGTGCCAGTAGTATTGGGCCGGGGGGACTAGCCAAAAACATTCAGTACTTC. Translation gives CASSIGPGGLAKNIQYF.

The V gene is TRBV6-4, the J gene TRBJ1-1, with D possibly TRBD1 on 6 matching bases. Per germline, CDR1 MRHNA and CDR2 SNTAGT. V lost 6 bases and J 1 base, leaving 18 bases between the germline ends. This CDR3 comprises 16 residues. The CDR3 nucleotides read TGTGCCAGCAGCGTCGAGCCCGGGACACAGAACACTGAAGCTTTCTTT. Translating gives CASSVEPGTQNTEAFF.

The sample holds a few counts of this clone. V gene TRBV10-3 combines with J gene TRBJ2-7; D remains unclear. CDR1 is ENHRY, CDR2 SYGVKD, per germline. V was clipped by 2 bases and J by 3 bases, with 8 bases between them. The CDR3 has 13 residues. The CDR3, as DNA: TGTGCCATCAGTGAGCCCGCTAACTACGAGCAGTACTTC. The encoded protein is CAISEPANYEQYF.

The chain recombines TRBV5-1 with TRBJ1-4; possible D gene TRBD1, 6 bases. The CDR3 is made up of 15 amino acids. CDR1 SGHRS and CDR2 YFSETQ come from the germline V gene. V lost 1 base and J 3 bases, leaving 10 bases between the germline ends. The CDR3 region has the DNA TGCGCCAGCAGCTTGCAAGGGGGTTCTAATGAAAAACTGTTTTTT. It specifies CASSLQGGSNEKLFF.

In this sample, this clone turned up once. The chain couples TRBV6-6 to TRBJ2-5, with 9 bases lining up with TRBD1. V lost 0 bases and J lost 2; bases outside the gene matches: 4. The CDR3 covers 16 residues. Germline values: CDR1 MNHNY, CDR2 SVGAGI (reference sequence). CDR3 bases: TGTGCCAGCAGTTACTCGACAGGGGGTGAACAAGAGACCCAGTACTTC. This sequence encodes CASSYSTGGEQETQYF.

This clone was seen once. This rearrangement joins TRBV7-9 to TRBJ2-7; TRBD1 might be the D (6 bases). Germline V gene data show CDR1 as SEHNR and CDR2 as FQNEAQ (reference sequence). This CDR3 is 14 amino acids long. V dropped 5 bases and J dropped 5 bases, with 16 bases sitting between them. CDR3 amino acids: CASSHAGTRDEQYF. In DNA form, the CDR3 reads TGTGCCAGCAGCCATGCCGGGACACGCGACGAGCAGTACTTC.

CDR3 DNA sequence: TGTGCCAGCAGCCCCATCCCTAGTTCCTACGAGCAGTACTTC. Amino acid sequence: CASSPIPSSYEQYF. V and J are TRBV7-9 and TRBJ2-7; no definite D call. CDR1 is SEHNR and CDR2 is FQNEAQ in the germline V gene (reference sequence). Trimming shortened V by 5 bases and J by 1 base, and 12 bases separated the two germline ends. CDR3 size: 14 residues.

The J gene is TRBJ2-2, the V gene TRBV7-8, with 7 bases that match TRBD1. From germline, CDR1 is SGHVS and CDR2 FQNEAQ. Losses at the gene ends were 2 bases for V and 2 bases for J; bases not matched to a gene: 2. CDR3 length: 15 residues. The CDR3 is CASSLQGVNTGELFF. The CDR3 DNA is TGTGCCAGCAGCTTACAGGGGGTAAACACCGGGGAGCTGTTTTTT. Drawing the rest from reference TRBV7-8 and TRBJ2-2, the complete variable domain is GAGVSQSPRYKVAKRGQDVALRCDPISGHVSLFWYQQALGQGPEFLTYFQNEAQLDKSGLPSDRFFAERPEGSVSTLKIQRTQQEDSAVYLCASSLQGVNTGELFFGEGSRLTVL.

This rearrangement joins TRBV4-1 to TRBJ1-5; unclear D gene. Trimming pared 0 bases from V and 3 bases from J, leaving 15 bases between. Germline CDR1 MGHRA, CDR2 YSYEKL. This CDR3 contains 17 residues. This CDR3 is CASSQDWRAQLNQPQHF. For the CDR3, the DNA is TGCGCCAGCAGCCAAGACTGGAGGGCGCAACTCAATCAGCCCCAGCATTTT.

The chain employs TRBV13 and TRBJ1-6; D gene uncertain. Germline V lookup: CDR1 PRHDT, CDR2 FYEKMQ (reference sequence). There are 12 residues in the CDR3. Trimming cost V 8 bases and J 8 bases, with 10 bases left between them. Here the CDR3 DNA reads TGTGCCAGCGCGTTTAGAGATTCACCCCTCCACTTT. As protein: CASAFRDSPLHF.

The rearrangement joins TRBV6-5 to TRBJ1-1; D unclear. V lost 2 bases and J lost 0, with 10 bases in between. Germline V gene sequence: CDR1 MNHEY, CDR2 SVGAGI. This CDR3 spans 15 amino acids. CDR3: CASSYTYSLNTEAFF. The DNA of the CDR3 is TGTGCCAGCAGTTACACTTACAGCTTGAACACTGAAGCTTTCTTT.

V is TRBV28 and J is TRBJ1-2, with 7 bases fitting TRBD1. J gave up 5 bases and V 5 bases, and 5 bases lay outside the gene matches. CDR3 length: 13 residues. CDR1 MDHEN and CDR2 SYDVKM come from the germline V gene. CDR3 amino acids: CASSPYRGYGYTF. The CDR3 bases are TGTGCCAGCAGTCCTTACAGGGGATATGGCTACACCTTC.

The genes are TRBV19 and TRBJ2-1; possible D gene TRBD2, 5 bases. V was clipped by 7 bases and J by 5 bases, with 18 bases between them. There are 15 residues in the CDR3. In germline, CDR1 is LNHDA, CDR2 SQIVND (reference sequence). Here the CDR3 reads CASTTFSGYDNEQFF. The CDR3 nucleotides read TGTGCCAGTACCACCTTCTCGGGGTATGACAATGAGCAGTTCTTC.

This clone appeared once. V is TRBV2 and J is TRBJ2-7, with a weak D call TRBD1 (6 bases). V was cut by 7 bases and J by 3 bases, with 28 bases left in between. This CDR3 has 18 residues. The V gene's germline CDR1 is SNHLY and CDR2 FYNNEI. The CDR3, as DNA: TGTGCCAGCATCTTAGAAGGAATATGGGACAAACACCTCTACGAGCAGTACTTC. Protein: CASILEGIWDKHLYEQYF. The whole variable domain, filled in from reference TRBV2 and TRBJ2-7, reads EPEVTQTPSHQVTQMGQEVILRCVPISNHLYFYWYRQILGQKVEFLVSFYNNEISEKSEIFDDQFSVERPDGSNFTLKIRSTKLEDSAMYFCASILEGIWDKHLYEQYFGPGTRLTVT.

Note on this clone: At one boundary the junction diverges from the germline segment, which might be a read error. The V gene is TRBV6-5, the J gene TRBJ2-2; TRBD2 might be the D (5 bases). CDR3 length: 13 residues. Germline CDR1 MNHEY, CDR2 SVGAGI. CDR3 protein: CAGSSSGTGELFF. DNA of the CDR3: TGTGCCGGCAGCTCCTCGGGGACCGGGGAGCTGTTTTTT.